The next 32 T cell receptor beta chains were all read from a single sample in a study of molecular identifiers for immune sequencing clone quantification. TCRdb fed the PCR reads into MiXCR, producing one record per CDR3 protein. The sample has about 640,000 distinct CDR3 sequences, less than 20% seen once; the top ten hold roughly 0.9%. The sequenced sample consisted of naive CD8+ T cells from blood, with Jurkat cell RNA spiked in. Stated subset: FACS-sorted CD8+CD4-CCR7+CD45RA+ naive T cells. These receptors all come from a human donor in good health. Some libraries in this study had Jurkat cell RNA spiked in.

Turning to this clonotype: A much larger clonotype is one base distant, so this may be a read error. The chain combines TRBV6-5 with TRBJ2-3; D not certain. V lost 4 bases and J 10 bases, leaving 9 bases between the germline ends. This CDR3 spans 11 amino acids. The germline V gene encodes CDR1 MNHEY and CDR2 SVGAGI. The CDR3 reads CASSSQHAQYF. For the CDR3, the DNA is TGTGCCAGCAGTTCACAGCATGCGCAGTATTTT.

This clonotype showed up many times. The chain combines TRBV30 with TRBJ2-3; 13 nucleotides agree with TRBD2. From germline, CDR1 is GTSNPN and CDR2 SVGIG (reference sequence). Germline trimming cut 8 bases from V and 2 bases from J; bases unmatched to any gene: 7. This CDR3 has 15 amino acids. CDR3 protein: CAGTSGGAITDTQYF. CDR3 nucleotides: TGTGCCGGAACTAGCGGGGGGGCAATCACAGATACGCAGTATTTT.

The gene calls are TRBV30 and TRBJ1-2; D may be TRBD1 (6 bases). Germline CDR1 and CDR2: GTSNPN and SVGIG (reference sequence). Deletions cut 1 base from V and 6 bases from J, with 21 bases between. This CDR3 is built from 16 residues. The CDR3 DNA is TGTGCCTGGAGTGAATATGACAGGAAAACAGGTGATGGCTACACCTTC. It is translated as CAWSEYDRKTGDGYTF.

At least ten counts were recorded for this clonotype. CDR3 protein: CASSPYLNTGELFF. DNA for the CDR3: TGTGCCAGCAGTCCATACTTGAACACCGGGGAGCTGTTTTTT. The chain joins TRBV6-2 or TRBV6-3 to TRBJ2-2; D is undetermined. V was shortened by 5 bases and J by 1 base, with 8 bases between the two germline ends. CDR1 is MNHEY and CDR2 is SVGEGT in the germline V gene. This CDR3 has 14 amino acids.

With respect to this clonotype: This may come from a read error, since a much larger clone is one base off. The rearrangement links TRBV4-1 to TRBJ2-7; TRBD2 aligns across 7 bases. The germline V gene has CDR1 MGHRA and CDR2 YSYEKL. Trimming removed 0 bases from V and 7 bases from J; junction bases left unmatched: 15. The CDR3 loop spans 17 amino acids. CDR3 protein: CASSQDHHGGVSGEQYF. In DNA, the CDR3 is TGCGCCAGCAGCCAAGATCACCATGGGGGGGTGTCGGGGGAGCAGTACTTC.

The chain couples TRBV2 to TRBJ1-2; 8 bases agree with TRBD1. The V gene end was trimmed by 6 bases and the J gene end by 5 bases; junction bases not matched to a gene: 17. The V gene's germline CDR1 is SNHLY and CDR2 FYNNEI. The CDR3 consists of 17 residues. The CDR3 nucleotides read TGTGCCAGCAGGGGAAGACAGGGGACGAAAGGATGGTATGGCTACACCTTC. It translates to CASRGRQGTKGWYGYTF.

This clonotype was detected many times. The chain couples TRBV20-1 to TRBJ2-7, with TRBD2 matching over 14 bases. Trimming removed 3 bases from V and 5 bases from J; junction bases left unmatched: 3. Germline V gene sequence: CDR1 DFQATT, CDR2 SNEGSKA (reference sequence). CDR3 size: 14 residues. This chain's CDR3 is CSARTSGGVDEQYF. In nucleotides, the CDR3 is TGCAGTGCTAGGACTAGCGGGGGGGTCGACGAGCAGTACTTC.

The V gene is TRBV6-2 or TRBV6-3, the J gene TRBJ2-7; tentatively, D is TRBD2 (5 bases). Germline CDR1 and CDR2: MNHEY and SVGEGT. The length of the CDR3 is 12 residues. Trimming removed 8 bases from V and 3 bases from J, with 11 bases in between. CDR3 in amino acids: CASLGGLYEQYF. CDR3 bases: TGTGCCAGCCTCGGTGGACTCTACGAGCAGTACTTC.

For this clonotype: This may be a read error: a much more frequent sequence differs by one nucleotide. This rearrangement joins TRBV7-3 to TRBJ2-1; 7 nucleotides agree with TRBD1. The CDR3 spans 19 residues. CDR1 is SGHTA and CDR2 is FQGTGA in the germline V gene. The CDR3 spells CASSFEINTGQVLYNEQSF. The CDR3 DNA follows: TGTGCCAGCAGCTTCGAGATCAATACCGGACAGGTATTGTACAATGAGCAGTCCTTC.

A remark on this clonotype: Since no conserved phenylalanine or tryptophan closes the CDR3, a read error is the likely cause. The chain links TRBV29-1 to TRBJ2-3; 12 bases agree with TRBD2. Germline assignment: CDR1 SQVTM and CDR2 ANQGSEA. This CDR3 has 15 amino acids. For the CDR3, the DNA is TGCAGCGTTGAAGGCACTAGCGGGAGGACAGGTACGCAGTATCTT. It translates to CSVEGTSGRTGTQYL.

This clonotype showed up many times. This chain joins TRBV4-3 and TRBJ1-2, with a tentative D call TRBD1 (5 bases). The CDR3 sequence is 15 residues long. The germline V gene encodes CDR1 LGHNA and CDR2 YSLEER. V lost 0 bases, J lost 1 base, and 9 bases lay in between. This CDR3 reads CASSQEGRDNYGYTF. Here the CDR3 DNA reads TGCGCCAGCAGCCAAGAAGGCAGGGATAACTATGGCTACACCTTC.

Points on this clonotype: Mismatch with germline at one junction end may stem from a read error. The gene calls are TRBV7-9 and TRBJ2-6; D perhaps matches TRBD1 (6 bases). CDR3 length: 15 amino acids. Germline V CDR1 and CDR2: SEHNR, FQNEAQ (reference sequence). The CDR3 sequence is CASSLTGLGADVLTF. CDR3 nucleotide sequence: TGTGCCAGCAGCCTCACAGGGCTGGGGGCCGACGTCCTGACTTTC.

The chain joins TRBV30 to TRBJ2-2; weak D call: TRBD1 (5 bases). The V gene lost 4 bases and the J gene lost 7 bases, with 16 bases spanning the gap. The germline V gene has CDR1 GTSNPN and CDR2 SVGIG (reference sequence). This CDR3 is 14 amino acids long. CDR3 region: CAWNWGLSIGELFF. CDR3 nucleotide sequence: TGTGCCTGGAATTGGGGCCTGAGTATCGGGGAGCTGTTTTTT.

Worth noting for this clonotype: Being one base from a much bigger clone, this may be a read error. V usage is TRBV7-8 and J usage is TRBJ1-2; maybe TRBD1 (5 bases). In germline, CDR1 is SGHVS, CDR2 FQNEAQ. The CDR3 contains 15 residues. The CDR3 spells CASSLVAGPNYGYAF. The CDR3 DNA reads as TGTGCCAGCAGCTTAGTGGCAGGGCCTAACTATGGCTACGCCTTC. Together with reference TRBV7-8 and TRBJ1-2, the CDR3 gives the full variable domain: GAGVSQSPRYKVAKRGQDVALRCDPISGHVSLFWYQQALGQGPEFLTYFQNEAQLDKSGLPSDRFFAERPEGSVSTLKIQRTQQEDSAVYLCASSLVAGPNYGYAFGSGTRLTVV.

V gene TRBV6-1 combines with J gene TRBJ2-7; D perhaps matches TRBD1 (5 bases). The CDR3 sequence is 16 residues long. Germline-derived CDR1 and CDR2 are MNHNS and SASEGT. The germline V and J ends were trimmed by 1 base and 6 bases, with 19 bases remaining between them. The CDR3 protein is CASSEGPGHIIGEQYF. The CDR3 region has the DNA TGTGCCAGCAGTGAAGGCCCCGGACACATAATCGGCGAGCAGTACTTC.

To note about this clonotype: Being one base from a much bigger clone, this may be a read error. The rearrangement uses TRBV5-4 and TRBJ2-3; D possibly uses TRBD1 or TRBD2 (5 bases each). CDR3 size: 14 residues. CDR1 and CDR2 from the germline V gene are SGHNT and YYREEE (reference sequence). V was clipped by 10 bases and J by 0 bases, with 15 bases between them. The CDR3 coding sequence is TGTGCCTCTGCCCGGGGCCCCAGCACAGATACGCAGTATTTT. Translation: CASARGPSTDTQYF. Full variable domain (rest looked up from reference TRBV5-4 and TRBJ2-3): ETGVTQSPTHLIKTRGQQVTLRCSSQSGHNTVSWYQQALGQGPQFIFQYYREEENGRGNFPPRFSGLQFPNYSSELNVNALELDDSALYLCASARGPSTDTQYFGPGTRLTVL.

This clonotype was observed many times. The rearrangement joins TRBV30 to TRBJ1-1, with D uncertain. Per germline, CDR1 GTSNPN and CDR2 SVGIG (reference sequence). V was shortened by 3 bases and J by 3 bases, with 2 bases between the two germline ends. The CDR3 is 10 residues long. The CDR3 bases are TGTGCCTGGAGATACACTGAAGCTTTCTTT. Translation: CAWRYTEAFF.

Comments on this clonotype: It may be a read error: a sequence one base away is much more abundant. CDR3 DNA: TGTGCCACCTCCGATCCGGGGATGTTGGACGAGCAGTACTTC. The encoded protein is CATSDPGMLDEQYF. The genes are TRBV27 and TRBJ2-7; TRBD2 is a possible D gene (5 bases). CDR1 is MNHEY and CDR2 is SMNVEV in the germline V gene (reference sequence). V dropped 10 bases and J dropped 5 bases, with 21 bases sitting between them. This CDR3 spans 14 amino acids.

This clonotype was recorded at least ten times. The chain uses TRBV12-3 or TRBV12-4 and TRBJ2-6; D could derive from TRBD1 or TRBD2 (5 bases each). CDR3 length equals 19 residues. Trimming stripped 5 bases from V and 7 bases from J, with 27 bases between. This CDR3 is CASSLTGTDFALGANVLTF. The CDR3 nucleotides are TGTGCCAGCAGTCTAACCGGGACGGATTTCGCTCTGGGAGCCAACGTCCTGACTTTC.

To note about this clonotype: A read error may explain this, as a much larger clone is one base away. The CDR3 DNA reads as TGCAGTGCTAGAGATCGAGCGGGAGGGCCCTACCACGAGCAGTACTTC. Protein sequence: CSARDRAGGPYHEQYF. This chain joins TRBV20-1 and TRBJ2-7; 10 positions agree with TRBD2. With V trimmed by 0 bases and J by 5 bases, 10 bases remained unmatched. Looked up from germline, CDR1 is DFQATT and CDR2 is SNEGSKA (reference sequence). This CDR3 region has 16 residues.

This clonotype was recorded many times. V gene TRBV5-6 combines with J gene TRBJ1-1; 8 positions match TRBD1. Germline V gene data show CDR1 as SGHDT and CDR2 as YYEEEE. The CDR3 covers 18 residues. With 2 bases clipped from V and 0 bases from J, the junction kept 12 bases outside the gene matches. DNA for the CDR3: TGTGCCAGCAGCTTCCATCCTTACAGGGGGGGCATGAACACTGAAGCTTTCTTT. This codes for CASSFHPYRGGMNTEAFF.

This clonotype was observed many times. The chain recombines TRBV5-6 with TRBJ2-7; either TRBD1 or TRBD2 may supply D (5 bases each). Between the trimmed V and J ends, which lost 4 bases and 5 bases, there was a span of 13 bases. The CDR3 is 13 residues long. CDR1 is SGHDT, CDR2 YYEEEE, per germline. For the CDR3, the DNA is TGTGCCAGCAGCATAACCGGGACCGACGAGCAGTACTTC. Protein product: CASSITGTDEQYF.

This clonotype was seen ten or more times. This chain joins TRBV11-2 and TRBJ2-7; TRBD2 agrees at 7 bases. The length of the CDR3 is 12 residues. V gave up 5 bases and J gave up 7 bases; unmatched junction bases: 5. Germline CDR1 SGHAT, CDR2 FQNNGV. For the CDR3, the DNA is TGTGCCAGCAGCCAGATAGCGGGTGAGCAGTACTTC. This codes for CASSQIAGEQYF. The whole variable domain, remainder taken from reference TRBV11-2 and TRBJ2-7, is EAGVAQSPRYKIIEKRQSVAFWCNPISGHATLYWYQQILGQGPKLLIQFQNNGVVDDSQLPKDRFSAERLKGVDSTLKIQPAKLEDSAVYLCASSQIAGEQYFGPGTRLTVT.

This clonotype was picked up many times. The V call is TRBV27, the J call TRBJ2-2, with TRBD1 identical over 8 bases. The CDR3 loop spans 16 amino acids. V was clipped by 2 bases and J by 4 bases; unmatched bases: 6. The germline gives CDR1 MNHEY, CDR2 SMNVEV (reference sequence). CDR3 in DNA: TGTGCCAGCAGTTTAGTTCCCAGGGGGCGCACCGGGGAGCTGTTTTTT. Protein: CASSLVPRGRTGELFF.

This clonotype appeared a few times. This clone may be a read error of a much larger clone one base away. The chain is built from TRBV6-5 and TRBJ2-7, with D possibly TRBD1 on 6 matching bases. This CDR3 is 14 amino acids long. Looked up from germline, CDR1 is MNHEY and CDR2 is SVGAGI. CDR3 DNA: TGTACCAGCAGTTACTCTGGGGGCCCCTACGAGCAGTACTTC. Encoded protein: CTSSYSGGPYEQYF.

This clonotype was found many times. The chain links TRBV7-3 to TRBJ2-1, with D possibly being TRBD2 (6 bases). Germline CDR1 and CDR2: SGHTA and FQGTGA. This CDR3 comprises 17 residues. Trimming left V 5 bases short and J 0 bases short, with 17 bases between. CDR3: CASSQKVAENSYNEQFF. In nucleotides, the CDR3 is TGTGCCAGCAGCCAAAAGGTAGCGGAAAACTCCTACAATGAGCAGTTCTTC.

A note on this clonotype: A read error is possible here, since a much larger clone lies one base away. The V and J genes are TRBV28 and TRBJ2-1, with 10 bases matching TRBD2. The CDR3 is 14 amino acids. V gave up 5 bases and J gave up 12 bases; unmatched junction bases: 10. CDR1 and CDR2 from the germline V gene are MDHEN and SYDVKM. The CDR3 here is CASSPTSGMVGQFF. As DNA, the CDR3 is TGTGCCAGCAGTCCCACTAGCGGGATGGTTGGGCAGTTCTTC.

Comments on this clonotype: A much larger clone is a single base away; this may be a read error. The J gene is TRBJ2-3, the V gene TRBV20-1; D possibly matches TRBD1 or TRBD2 (5 bases each). The germline V gene has CDR1 DFQATT and CDR2 SNEGSKA (reference sequence). The CDR3 loop spans 15 amino acids. V lost 3 bases and J 2 bases, leaving 15 bases between the germline ends. For the CDR3, the DNA is TGCAGTGCTAGGGCCCGGGACGGGGACACAGATACGCAGTATTTT. Protein sequence: CSARARDGDTDTQYF.

Many counts were recorded for this clonotype. The gene calls are TRBV28 and TRBJ1-1; TRBD1 aligns across 7 bases. Losses at the gene ends were 5 bases for V and 0 bases for J; bases not matched to a gene: 3. The CDR3 sequence is 14 residues long. CDR1 and CDR2 (germline): MDHEN, SYDVKM. CDR3 sequence: CASSTGTVNTEAFF. DNA for the CDR3: TGTGCCAGCAGTACCGGGACAGTGAACACTGAAGCTTTCTTT.

This clonotype showed up just a few times. This chain connects TRBV19 to TRBJ1-5; D uncertain. Germline V CDR1 and CDR2: LNHDA, SQIVND (reference sequence). The CDR3 length is 21 residues. The V and J ends lost 0 bases and 0 bases respectively, with 24 bases between them. CDR3 loop: CASSIDSFVQMGIGSNQPQHF. CDR3 sequence (DNA): TGTGCCAGTAGTATAGATAGTTTCGTACAGATGGGCATCGGTAGCAATCAGCCCCAGCATTTT. Filled out from reference TRBV19 and TRBJ1-5, the complete variable domain reads DGGITQSPKYLFRKEGQNVTLSCEQNLNHDAMYWYRQDPGQGLRLIYYSQIVNDFQKGDIAEGYSVSREKKESFPLTVTSAQKNPTAFYLCASSIDSFVQMGIGSNQPQHFGDGTRLSIL.

This clonotype has a handful of counts. The V gene is TRBV24-1, the J gene TRBJ2-3; TRBD1 agrees at 7 bases. The junction had 8 bases not matched to a gene; V was cut back by 5 bases and J by 4 bases. The CDR3 has 15 amino acids. The germline CDR1 and CDR2 sequences are KGHDR and SFDVKD. CDR3 residues: CATSGRDSTADTQYF. The CDR3 nucleotides read TGTGCCACCAGTGGCCGGGACAGCACGGCAGATACGCAGTATTTT.

In this sample, this clonotype turned up many times. The chain uses TRBV30 and TRBJ1-4; tentative D call: TRBD1 (5 bases). V lost 7 bases and J lost 5, with 17 bases in between. Germline lookup yields CDR1 GTSNPN and CDR2 SVGIG (reference sequence). The CDR3 spans 14 residues. The CDR3 loop is CASNRGGSNEKLFF. CDR3 bases: TGTGCCTCAAACCGCGGGGGTTCGAATGAAAAACTGTTTTTT.